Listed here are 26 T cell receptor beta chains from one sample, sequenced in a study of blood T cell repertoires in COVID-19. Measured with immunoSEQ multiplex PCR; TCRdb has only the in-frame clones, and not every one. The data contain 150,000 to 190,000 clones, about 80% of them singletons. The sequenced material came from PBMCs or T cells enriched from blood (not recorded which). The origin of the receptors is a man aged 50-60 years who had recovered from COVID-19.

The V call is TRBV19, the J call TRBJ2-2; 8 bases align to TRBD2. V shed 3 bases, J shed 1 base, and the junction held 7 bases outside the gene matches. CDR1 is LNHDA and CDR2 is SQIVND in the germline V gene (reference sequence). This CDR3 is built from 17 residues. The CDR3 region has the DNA TGTGCCAGTAGTATTGATGGGCTAGCGGGGAACACCGGGGAGCTGTTTTTT. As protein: CASSIDGLAGNTGELFF.

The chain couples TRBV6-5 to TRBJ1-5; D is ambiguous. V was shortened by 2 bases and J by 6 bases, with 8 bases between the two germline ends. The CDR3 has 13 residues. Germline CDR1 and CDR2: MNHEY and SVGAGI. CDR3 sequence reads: CASSYTGSQPQHF. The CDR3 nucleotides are TGTGCCAGCAGTTACACGGGTAGTCAGCCCCAGCATTTT.

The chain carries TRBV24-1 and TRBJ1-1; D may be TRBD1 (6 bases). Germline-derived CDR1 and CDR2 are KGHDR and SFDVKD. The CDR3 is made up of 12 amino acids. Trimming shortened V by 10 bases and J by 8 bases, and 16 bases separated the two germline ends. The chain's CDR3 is CATVIGQTEAFF. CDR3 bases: TGTGCCACAGTGATCGGACAGACCGAAGCTTTCTTT.

CDR3 coding DNA: TGTGCCAGCAGCTTAGCGACGGGGAACTATGGCTACACCTTC. Translated: CASSLATGNYGYTF. This chain joins TRBV7-2 and TRBJ1-2; D gene unclear. Germline V lookup: CDR1 SGHTA, CDR2 FQGNSA. The CDR3 has 14 residues. The V end lost 0 bases, the J end lost 2 bases, and 7 bases lay between the germline ends. The whole variable domain, remainder taken from reference TRBV7-2 and TRBJ1-2, is GAGVSQSPSNKVTEKGKDVELRCDPISGHTALYWYRQSLGQGLEFLIYFQGNSAPDKSGLPSDRFSAERTGGSVSTLTIQRTQQEDSAVYLCASSLATGNYGYTFGSGTRLTVV.

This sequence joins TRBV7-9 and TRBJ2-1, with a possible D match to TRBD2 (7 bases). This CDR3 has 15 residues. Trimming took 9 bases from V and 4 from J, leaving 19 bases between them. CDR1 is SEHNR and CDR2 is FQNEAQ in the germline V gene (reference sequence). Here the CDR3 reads CASITVGGAYNEQFF. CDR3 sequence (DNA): TGTGCCAGTATCACGGTGGGGGGGGCTTACAATGAGCAGTTCTTC.

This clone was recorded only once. CDR3 protein: CASSLGLDSGANVLTF. The CDR3 coding sequence is TGCGCCAGCAGCCTTGGACTGGACTCTGGGGCCAACGTCCTGACTTTC. The chain uses TRBV5-1 and TRBJ2-6; D might be TRBD2 (5 bases). V lost 4 bases to trimming and J lost 0 bases, with 11 bases between them. The CDR3 spans 16 residues. Germline V gene lookup returns CDR1 SGHRS and CDR2 YFSETQ.

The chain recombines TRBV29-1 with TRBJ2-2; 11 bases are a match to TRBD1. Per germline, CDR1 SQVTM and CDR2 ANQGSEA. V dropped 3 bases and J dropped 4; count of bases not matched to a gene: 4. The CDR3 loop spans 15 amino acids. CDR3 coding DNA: TGCAGCGTTGAGGCGGACAGGGGGCTCACCGGGGAGCTGTTTTTT. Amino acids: CSVEADRGLTGELFF.

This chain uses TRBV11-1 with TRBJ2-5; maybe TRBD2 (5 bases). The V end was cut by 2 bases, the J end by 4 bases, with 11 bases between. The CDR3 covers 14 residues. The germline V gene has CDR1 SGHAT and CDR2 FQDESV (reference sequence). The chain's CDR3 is CASSLRPGRETQYF. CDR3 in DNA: TGTGCCAGCAGCTTACGCCCGGGAAGAGAGACCCAGTACTTC.

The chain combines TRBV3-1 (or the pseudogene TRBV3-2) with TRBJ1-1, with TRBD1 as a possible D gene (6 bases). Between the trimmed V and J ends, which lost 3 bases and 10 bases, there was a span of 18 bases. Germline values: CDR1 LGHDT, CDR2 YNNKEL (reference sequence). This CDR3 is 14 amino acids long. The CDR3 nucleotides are TGTGCCAGCAGCCATACTACAGGGAGGGTAATAGCTTTCTTT. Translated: CASSHTTGRVIAFF.

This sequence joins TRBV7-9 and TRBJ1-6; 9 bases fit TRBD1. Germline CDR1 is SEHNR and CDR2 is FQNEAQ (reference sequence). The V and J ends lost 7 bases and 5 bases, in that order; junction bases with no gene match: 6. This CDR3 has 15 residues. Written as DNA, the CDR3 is TGTGCCAGCACCCAAAGGACAGGGGATAATTCACCCCTCCACTTT. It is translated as CASTQRTGDNSPLHF.

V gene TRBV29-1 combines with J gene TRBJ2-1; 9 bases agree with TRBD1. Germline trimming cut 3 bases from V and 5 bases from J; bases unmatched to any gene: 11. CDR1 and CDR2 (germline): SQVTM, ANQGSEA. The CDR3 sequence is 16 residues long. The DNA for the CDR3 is TGCAGCGTTGAGGGCCGAGGGGGACAGGGCCACAATGAGCAGTTCTTC. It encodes CSVEGRGGQGHNEQFF.

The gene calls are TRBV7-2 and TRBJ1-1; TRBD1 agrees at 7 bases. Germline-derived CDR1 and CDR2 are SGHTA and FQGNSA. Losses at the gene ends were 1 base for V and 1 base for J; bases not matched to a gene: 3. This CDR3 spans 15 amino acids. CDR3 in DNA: TGTGCCAGCAGCTTAGAGGGGGCTTGGAACACTGAAGCTTTCTTT. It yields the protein CASSLEGAWNTEAFF. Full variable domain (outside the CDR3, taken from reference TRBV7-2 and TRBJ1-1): GAGVSQSPSNKVTEKGKDVELRCDPISGHTALYWYRQSLGQGLEFLIYFQGNSAPDKSGLPSDRFSAERTGGSVSTLTIQRTQQEDSAVYLCASSLEGAWNTEAFFGQGTRLTVV.

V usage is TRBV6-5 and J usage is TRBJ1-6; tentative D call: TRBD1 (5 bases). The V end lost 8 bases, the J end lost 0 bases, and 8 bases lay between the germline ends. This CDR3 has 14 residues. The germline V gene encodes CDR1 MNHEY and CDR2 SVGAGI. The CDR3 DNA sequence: TGTGCCAGCGCCGGGGGCTCCTATAATTCACCCCTCCACTTT. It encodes CASAGGSYNSPLHF.

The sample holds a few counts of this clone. CDR3 in DNA: TGTGCCAGCAGCCCGGGAGCCAATCAGCCCCAGCATTTT. The encoded protein is CASSPGANQPQHF. The chain links TRBV11-3 to TRBJ1-5; D is unresolved. CDR1 and CDR2 (germline): SGHNT, YENEEA. V dropped 5 bases and J dropped 3 bases, with 8 bases sitting between them. This CDR3 region has 13 residues. Full variable domain (outside the CDR3, taken from reference TRBV11-3 and TRBJ1-5): EAGVVQSPRYKIIEKKQPVAFWCNPISGHNTLYWYLQNLGQGPELLIRYENEEAVDDSQLPKDRFSAERLKGVDSTLKIQPAELGDSAVYLCASSPGANQPQHFGDGTRLSIL.

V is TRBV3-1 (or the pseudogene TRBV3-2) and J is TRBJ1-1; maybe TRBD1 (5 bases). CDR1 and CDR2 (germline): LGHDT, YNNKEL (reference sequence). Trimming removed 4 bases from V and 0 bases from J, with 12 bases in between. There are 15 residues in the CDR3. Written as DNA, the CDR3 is TGTGCCAGCAGCCTGGGGGGGAGATTGAACACTGAAGCTTTCTTT. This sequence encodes CASSLGGRLNTEAFF.

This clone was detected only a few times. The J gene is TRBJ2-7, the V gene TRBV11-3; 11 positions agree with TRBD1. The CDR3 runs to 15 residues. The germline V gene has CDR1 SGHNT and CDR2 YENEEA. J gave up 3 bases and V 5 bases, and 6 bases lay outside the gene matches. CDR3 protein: CASSHRTGGIYEQYF. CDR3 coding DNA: TGTGCCAGCAGCCATAGGACAGGGGGCATCTACGAGCAGTACTTC.

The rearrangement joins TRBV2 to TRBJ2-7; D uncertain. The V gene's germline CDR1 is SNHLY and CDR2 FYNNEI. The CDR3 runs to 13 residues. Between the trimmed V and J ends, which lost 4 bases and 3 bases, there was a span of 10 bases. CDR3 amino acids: CASSVAKNYEQYF. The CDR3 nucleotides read TGTGCCAGCAGTGTGGCCAAAAACTACGAGCAGTACTTC.

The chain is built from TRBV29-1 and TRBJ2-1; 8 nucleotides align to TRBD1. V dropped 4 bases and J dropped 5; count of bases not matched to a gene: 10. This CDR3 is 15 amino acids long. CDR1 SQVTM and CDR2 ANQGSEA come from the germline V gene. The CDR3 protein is CSVVQGAVNNNEQFF. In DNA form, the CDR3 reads TGCAGCGTTGTCCAGGGGGCGGTTAATAACAATGAGCAGTTCTTC.

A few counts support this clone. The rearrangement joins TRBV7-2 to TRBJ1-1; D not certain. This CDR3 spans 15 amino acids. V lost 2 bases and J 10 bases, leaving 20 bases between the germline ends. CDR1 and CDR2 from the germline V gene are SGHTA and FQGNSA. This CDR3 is CASSLTPPRTSRAFF. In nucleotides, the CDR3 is TGTGCCAGCAGCTTAACCCCCCCCCGCACTTCGCGAGCTTTCTTT.

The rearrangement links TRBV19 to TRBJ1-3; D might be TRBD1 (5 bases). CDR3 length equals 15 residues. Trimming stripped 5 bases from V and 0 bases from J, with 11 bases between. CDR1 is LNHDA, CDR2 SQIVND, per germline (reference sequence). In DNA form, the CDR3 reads TGTGCCAGTAGTGAGGACATTTCCTCTGGAAACACCATATATTTT. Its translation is CASSEDISSGNTIYF.

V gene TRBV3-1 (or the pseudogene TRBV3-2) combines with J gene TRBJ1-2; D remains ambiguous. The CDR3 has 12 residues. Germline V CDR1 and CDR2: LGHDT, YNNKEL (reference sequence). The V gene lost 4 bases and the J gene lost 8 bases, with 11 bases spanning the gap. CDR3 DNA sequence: TGTGCCAGCAGCCTAATGTTCGAGGGCTACACCTTC. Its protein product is CASSLMFEGYTF.

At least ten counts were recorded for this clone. The CDR3 sequence is CASSGYREMNTEAFF. The CDR3 region has the DNA TGTGCCAGCAGTGGCTACAGGGAGATGAACACTGAAGCTTTCTTT. The rearrangement links TRBV6-4 to TRBJ1-1; D is perhaps TRBD1 (6 bases). CDR1 and CDR2 (germline): MRHNA, SNTAGT. The CDR3 length is 15 residues. The ends were cut back, 4 bases at V and 0 bases at J, with 12 bases in the middle.

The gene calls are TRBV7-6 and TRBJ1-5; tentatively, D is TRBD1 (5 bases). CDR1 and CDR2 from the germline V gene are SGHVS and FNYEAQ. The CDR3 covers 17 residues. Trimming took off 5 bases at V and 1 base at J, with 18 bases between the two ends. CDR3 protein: CASSPLLGAGSNQPQHF. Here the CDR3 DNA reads TGTGCCAGCAGCCCCCTGCTTGGGGCGGGAAGCAATCAGCCCCAGCATTTT.

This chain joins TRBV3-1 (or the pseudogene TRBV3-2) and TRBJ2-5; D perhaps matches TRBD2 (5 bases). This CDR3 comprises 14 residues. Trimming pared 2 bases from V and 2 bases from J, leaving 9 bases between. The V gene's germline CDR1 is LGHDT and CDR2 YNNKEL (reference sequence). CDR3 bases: TGTGCCAGCAGCCAACTGAGCGGTCAAGAGACCCAGTACTTC. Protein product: CASSQLSGQETQYF.

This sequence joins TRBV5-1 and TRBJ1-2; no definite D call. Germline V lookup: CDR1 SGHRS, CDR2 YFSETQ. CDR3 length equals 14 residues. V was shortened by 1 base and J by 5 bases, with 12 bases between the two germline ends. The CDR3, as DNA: TGCGCCAGCAGCTTGCCCGAGTCTTTATATGGCTACACCTTC. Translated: CASSLPESLYGYTF.

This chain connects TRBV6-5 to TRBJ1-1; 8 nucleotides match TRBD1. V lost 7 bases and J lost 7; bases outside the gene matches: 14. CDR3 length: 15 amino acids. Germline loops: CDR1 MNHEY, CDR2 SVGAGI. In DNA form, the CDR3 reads TGTGCCAGCACTGTCCCGGGACAGGAAAGGTTTGAAGCTTTCTTT. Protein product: CASTVPGQERFEAFF.